The 12 T cell receptor beta chains below come from one sample, sequenced in a study of blood T cell repertoires in COVID-19. Data came from immunoSEQ multiplex PCR; TCRdb stores just in-frame clones and leaves some out. The sample has about 360,000 clones, about four fifths seen once. The sample taken for sequencing was peripheral blood. These receptor sequences come from a man aged 30 to 39 with active or convalescent COVID-19.

The CDR3 protein is CASSKGLGADYADTQYF. The CDR3, as DNA: TGTGCCAGCAGCAAAGGACTAGGCGCCGACTATGCAGATACGCAGTATTTT. The chain is built from TRBV28 and TRBJ2-3; TRBD2 matches 7 bases. Germline V gene data show CDR1 as MDHEN and CDR2 as SYDVKM. After removal of 6 bases from V and 4 bases from J, the junction contained 16 bases not matched to a gene. The CDR3 spans 17 residues.

V usage is TRBV29-1 and J usage is TRBJ2-7; 7 bases fit TRBD2. Germline assignment: CDR1 SQVTM and CDR2 ANQGSEA. The V and J ends lost 0 bases and 6 bases, in that order; junction bases with no gene match: 11. The length of the CDR3 is 15 residues. The CDR3 loop is CSVEDQGGPPREQYF. In DNA, the CDR3 is TGCAGCGTTGAAGATCAGGGAGGGCCACCCCGCGAGCAGTACTTC.

This clone was recorded a few times. The rearrangement joins TRBV4-1 to TRBJ2-7; the D gene is possibly TRBD2 (6 bases). The V end lost 0 bases, the J end lost 4 bases, and 13 bases lay between the germline ends. In germline, CDR1 is MGHRA, CDR2 YSYEKL. The CDR3 is 15 residues long. This CDR3 reads CASSQDHSGAYEQYF. As DNA, the CDR3 is TGCGCCAGCAGCCAAGATCATTCGGGAGCGTACGAGCAGTACTTC.

In this sample, this clone turned up once. The chain employs TRBV13 and TRBJ1-2; 7 bases are a match to TRBD1. The V gene end was trimmed by 0 bases and the J gene end by 6 bases; junction bases not matched to a gene: 7. Germline values: CDR1 PRHDT, CDR2 FYEKMQ (reference sequence). The CDR3 totals 15 residues. The CDR3 DNA reads as TGTGCCAGCAGCTTAGGTTTTAACAGGGGAAATGGCTACACCTTC. Protein: CASSLGFNRGNGYTF.

The V call is TRBV25-1, the J call TRBJ2-3; 11 bases are a match to TRBD1. Germline assignment: CDR1 MGHDK and CDR2 SYGVNS. The CDR3 has 15 residues. V shed 4 bases and J 4 bases; nucleotides not matched to a gene: 4. CDR3 in DNA: TGTGCCAGCAGTGTTGGGACAGGGGGACCAGATACGCAGTATTTT. Protein sequence: CASSVGTGGPDTQYF.

This rearrangement joins TRBV11-2 to TRBJ2-3, with 12 bases aligning to TRBD2. Per germline, CDR1 SGHAT and CDR2 FQNNGV. J was trimmed by 9 bases and V by 6 bases; bases with no gene match: 10. The CDR3 sequence is 15 residues long. The CDR3 DNA follows: TGTGCCAGCAGTCCGACTAGCGGGGGACCTGGGACGCAGTATTTT. Residues: CASSPTSGGPGTQYF.

The V gene is TRBV18, the J gene TRBJ2-7; 8 positions agree with TRBD1. J gave up 2 bases and V 3 bases, and 6 bases lay outside the gene matches. The CDR3 sequence is 15 residues long. Germline V gives CDR1 KGHSH, CDR2 LQKENI. The CDR3 loop is CASSPGQVGPYEQYF. CDR3 DNA: TGTGCCAGCTCACCGGGACAGGTTGGGCCCTACGAGCAGTACTTC.

The chain recombines TRBV6-5 with TRBJ1-2; 7 bases map to TRBD1. This CDR3 spans 14 amino acids. Germline trimming cut 8 bases from V and 2 bases from J; bases unmatched to any gene: 8. CDR1 and CDR2 from the germline V gene are MNHEY and SVGAGI. In DNA form, the CDR3 reads TGTGCCAGCTACCCGGGACAGTTCAACTATGGCTACACCTTC. The encoded protein is CASYPGQFNYGYTF.

The chain employs TRBV11-3 and TRBJ2-3; 10 bases align to TRBD2. The CDR3 totals 18 residues. Per the germline V gene, CDR1 is SGHNT and CDR2 is YENEEA. V lost 4 bases and J lost 2; bases outside the gene matches: 12. CDR3 loop: CASSSQGLAGVSTDTQYF. The CDR3 region has the DNA TGTGCCAGCAGCTCCCAGGGCCTAGCGGGGGTATCCACAGATACGCAGTATTTT.

This chain connects TRBV3-1 (or the pseudogene TRBV3-2) to TRBJ2-4; TRBD2 aligns across 10 bases. V lost 1 base to trimming and J lost 1 base; unmatched junction nucleotides: 10. Per germline, CDR1 LGHDT and CDR2 YNNKEL (reference sequence). The CDR3 spans 19 residues. CDR3 region: CASSQVASGRRGAKNIQYF. CDR3 bases: TGTGCCAGCAGCCAAGTGGCTAGCGGGAGACGGGGGGCCAAAAACATTCAGTACTTC.

The chain couples TRBV5-5 to TRBJ2-7, with 10 bases that match TRBD1. V lost 4 bases, J lost 3 bases, and 7 bases stayed unmatched. The CDR3 sequence is 15 residues long. Germline V gene data show CDR1 as SGHKS and CDR2 as YYEKEE (reference sequence). CDR3 nucleotides: TGTGCCAGCAGCCTGCCGGGACAGGGGCTCTACGAGCAGTACTTC. Protein sequence: CASSLPGQGLYEQYF.

V gene TRBV7-9 combines with J gene TRBJ1-4, with D perhaps TRBD1 (6 bases). Germline V CDR1 and CDR2: SEHNR, FQNEAQ (reference sequence). The CDR3 consists of 15 residues. V lost 4 bases to trimming and J lost 3 bases, with 12 bases between them. The CDR3: CASSSSDSANEKLFF. Here the CDR3 DNA reads TGTGCCAGCAGCTCATCGGACAGCGCTAATGAAAAACTGTTTTTT.